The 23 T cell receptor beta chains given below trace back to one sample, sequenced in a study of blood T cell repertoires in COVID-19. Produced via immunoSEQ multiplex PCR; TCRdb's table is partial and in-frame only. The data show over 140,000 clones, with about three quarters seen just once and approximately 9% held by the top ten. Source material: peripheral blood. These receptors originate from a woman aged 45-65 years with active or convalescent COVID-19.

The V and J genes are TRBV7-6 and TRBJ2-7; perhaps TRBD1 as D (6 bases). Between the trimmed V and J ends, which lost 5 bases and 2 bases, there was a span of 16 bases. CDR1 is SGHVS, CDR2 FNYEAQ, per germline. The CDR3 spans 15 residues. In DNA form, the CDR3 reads TGTGCCAGCAGCCGAACCACAGGGTTCGCCTACGAGCAGTACTTC. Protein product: CASSRTTGFAYEQYF.

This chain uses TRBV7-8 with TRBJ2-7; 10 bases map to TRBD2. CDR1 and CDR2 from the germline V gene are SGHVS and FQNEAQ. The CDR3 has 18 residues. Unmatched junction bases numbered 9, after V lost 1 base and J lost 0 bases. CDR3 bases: TGTGCCAGCAGCTTAGGGCCCCAACTAGCGGGAATCTCCTACGAGCAGTACTTC. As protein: CASSLGPQLAGISYEQYF.

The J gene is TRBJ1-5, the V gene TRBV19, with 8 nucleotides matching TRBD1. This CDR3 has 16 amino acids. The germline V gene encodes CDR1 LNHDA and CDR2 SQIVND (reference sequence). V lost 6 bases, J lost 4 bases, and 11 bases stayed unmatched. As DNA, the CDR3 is TGTGCCAGTAGGATGACAGGGGAGGGGGAAAATCAGCCCCAGCATTTT. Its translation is CASRMTGEGENQPQHF.

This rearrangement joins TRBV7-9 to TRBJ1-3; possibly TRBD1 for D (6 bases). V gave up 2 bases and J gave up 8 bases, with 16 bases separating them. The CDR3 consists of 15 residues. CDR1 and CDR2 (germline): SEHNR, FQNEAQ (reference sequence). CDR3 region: CASSLNTGGRDTIYF. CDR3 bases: TGTGCCAGCAGCTTAAATACTGGGGGCCGAGACACCATATATTTT.

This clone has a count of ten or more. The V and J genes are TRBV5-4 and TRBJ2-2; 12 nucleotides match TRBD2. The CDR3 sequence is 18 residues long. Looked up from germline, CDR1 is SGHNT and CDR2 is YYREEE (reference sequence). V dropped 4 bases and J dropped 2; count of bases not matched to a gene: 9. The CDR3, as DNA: TGTGCCAGCAGCCTCCAGACTAGCGGGAGAACTAACACCGGGGAGCTGTTTTTT. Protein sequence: CASSLQTSGRTNTGELFF. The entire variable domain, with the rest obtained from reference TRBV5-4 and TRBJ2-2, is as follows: ETGVTQSPTHLIKTRGQQVTLRCSSQSGHNTVSWYQQALGQGPQFIFQYYREEENGRGNFPPRFSGLQFPNYSSELNVNALELDDSALYLCASSLQTSGRTNTGELFFGEGSRLTVL.

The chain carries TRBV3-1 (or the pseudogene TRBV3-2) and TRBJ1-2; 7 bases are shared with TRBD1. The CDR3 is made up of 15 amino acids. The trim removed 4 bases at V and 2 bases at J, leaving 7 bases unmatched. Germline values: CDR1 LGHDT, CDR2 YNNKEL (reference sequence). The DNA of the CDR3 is TGTGCCAGCAGCCGAAGCCTGGACAGGAACTATGGCTACACCTTC. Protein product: CASSRSLDRNYGYTF.

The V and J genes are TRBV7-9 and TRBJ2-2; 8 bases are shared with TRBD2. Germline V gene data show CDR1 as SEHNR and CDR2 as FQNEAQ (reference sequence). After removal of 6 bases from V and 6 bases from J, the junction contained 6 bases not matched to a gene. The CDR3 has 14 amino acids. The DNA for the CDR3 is TGTGCCAGCAGTTACGGACTAGCTGCCGGGGAGCTGTTTTTT. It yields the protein CASSYGLAAGELFF.

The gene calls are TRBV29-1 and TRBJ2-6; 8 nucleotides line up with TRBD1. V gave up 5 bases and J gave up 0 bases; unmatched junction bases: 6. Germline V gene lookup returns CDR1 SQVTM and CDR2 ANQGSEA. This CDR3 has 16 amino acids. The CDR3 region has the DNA TGCAGCGTTTCCGGAGACAGGGGCTCTGGGGCCAACGTCCTGACTTTC. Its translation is CSVSGDRGSGANVLTF.

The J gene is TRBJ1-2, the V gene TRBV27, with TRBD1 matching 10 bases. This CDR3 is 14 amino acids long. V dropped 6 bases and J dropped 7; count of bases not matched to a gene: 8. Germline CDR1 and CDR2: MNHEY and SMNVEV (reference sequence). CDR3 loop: CASRPGQGFSGYTF. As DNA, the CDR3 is TGTGCCAGCAGACCGGGACAGGGGTTTTCTGGCTACACCTTC.

The DNA for the CDR3 is TGCAGCATTAGGGTCGGGGGCTACAATGAGCAGTTCTTC. This gives the protein CSIRVGGYNEQFF. V gene TRBV29-1 combines with J gene TRBJ2-1, with D maybe TRBD2 (6 bases). CDR3 size: 13 residues. Germline V gene lookup returns CDR1 SQVTM and CDR2 ANQGSEA. V lost 8 bases and J lost 3, with 14 bases in between.

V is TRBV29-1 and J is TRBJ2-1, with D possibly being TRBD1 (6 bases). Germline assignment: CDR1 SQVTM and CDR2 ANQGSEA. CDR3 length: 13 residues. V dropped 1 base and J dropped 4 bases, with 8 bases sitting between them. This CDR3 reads CSVEVGGYNEQFF. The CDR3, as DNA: TGCAGCGTTGAAGTAGGGGGTTACAATGAGCAGTTCTTC.

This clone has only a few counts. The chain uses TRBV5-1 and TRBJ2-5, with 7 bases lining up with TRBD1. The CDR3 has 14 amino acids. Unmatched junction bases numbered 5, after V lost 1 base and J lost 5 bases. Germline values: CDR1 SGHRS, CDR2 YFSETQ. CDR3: CASSLPGGQETQYF. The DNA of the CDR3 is TGCGCCAGCAGCTTGCCAGGGGGTCAGGAGACCCAGTACTTC.

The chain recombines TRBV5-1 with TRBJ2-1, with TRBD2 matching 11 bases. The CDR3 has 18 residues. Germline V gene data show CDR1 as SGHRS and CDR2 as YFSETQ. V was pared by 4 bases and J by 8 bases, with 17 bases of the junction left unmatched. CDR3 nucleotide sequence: TGCGCCAGCAGCGAAGGAAAAAACCTAGCGGGAGGACCTGATGAGCAGTTCTTC. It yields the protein CASSEGKNLAGGPDEQFF.

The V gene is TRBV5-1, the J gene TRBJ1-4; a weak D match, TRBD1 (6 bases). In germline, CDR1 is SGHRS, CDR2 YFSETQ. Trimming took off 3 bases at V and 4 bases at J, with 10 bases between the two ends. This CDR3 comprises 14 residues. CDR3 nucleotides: TGCGCCAGCAGCTCGGACAGTTTTAATGAAAAACTGTTTTTT. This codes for CASSSDSFNEKLFF.

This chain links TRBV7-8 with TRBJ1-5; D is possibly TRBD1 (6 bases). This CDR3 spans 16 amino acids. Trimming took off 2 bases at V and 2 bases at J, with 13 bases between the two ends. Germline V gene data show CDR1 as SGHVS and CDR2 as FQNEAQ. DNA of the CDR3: TGTGCCAGCAGCTTAAGTTCACAGGGAGGCAATCAGCCCCAGCATTTT. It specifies CASSLSSQGGNQPQHF.

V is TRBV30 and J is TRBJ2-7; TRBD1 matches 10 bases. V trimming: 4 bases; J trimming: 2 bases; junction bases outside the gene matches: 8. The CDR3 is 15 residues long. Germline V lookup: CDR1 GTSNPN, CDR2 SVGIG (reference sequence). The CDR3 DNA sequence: TGTGCCTGGATGAGGACAGGGGGGGCCCCCTACGAGCAGTACTTC. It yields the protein CAWMRTGGAPYEQYF.

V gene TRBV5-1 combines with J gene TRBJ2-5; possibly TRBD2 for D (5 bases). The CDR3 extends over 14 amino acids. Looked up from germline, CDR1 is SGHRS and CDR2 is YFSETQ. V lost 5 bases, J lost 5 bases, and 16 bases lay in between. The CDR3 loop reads CASSSSRVEETQYF. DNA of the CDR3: TGCGCCAGCAGTTCCTCGCGGGTGGAGGAGACCCAGTACTTC.

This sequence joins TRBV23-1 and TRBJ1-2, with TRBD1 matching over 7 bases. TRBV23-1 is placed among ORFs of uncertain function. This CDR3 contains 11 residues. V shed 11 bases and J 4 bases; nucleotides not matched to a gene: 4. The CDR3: CARTGLYGYTF. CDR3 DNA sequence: TGCGCCCGGACAGGTCTCTATGGCTACACCTTC.

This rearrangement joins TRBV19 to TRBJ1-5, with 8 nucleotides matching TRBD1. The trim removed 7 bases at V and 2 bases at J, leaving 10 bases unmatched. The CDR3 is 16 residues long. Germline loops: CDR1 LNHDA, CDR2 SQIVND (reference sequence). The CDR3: CASTGFGQGGNQPQHF. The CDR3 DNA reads TGTGCCAGTACCGGATTCGGACAGGGCGGCAATCAGCCCCAGCATTTT.

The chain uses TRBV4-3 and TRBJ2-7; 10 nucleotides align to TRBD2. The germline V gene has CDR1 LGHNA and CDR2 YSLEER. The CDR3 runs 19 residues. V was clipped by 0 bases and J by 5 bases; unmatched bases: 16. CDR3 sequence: CASSQDPPRASGRPNEQYF. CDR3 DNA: TGCGCCAGCAGCCAAGATCCCCCTCGGGCTAGCGGGAGACCCAACGAGCAGTACTTC.

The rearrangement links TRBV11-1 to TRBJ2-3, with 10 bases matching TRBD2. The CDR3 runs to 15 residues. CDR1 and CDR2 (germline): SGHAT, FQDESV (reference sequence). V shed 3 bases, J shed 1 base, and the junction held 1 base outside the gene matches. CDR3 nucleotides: TGTGCCAGCAGCTTCGGACTAGCGGGCACAGATACGCAGTATTTT. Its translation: CASSFGLAGTDTQYF.

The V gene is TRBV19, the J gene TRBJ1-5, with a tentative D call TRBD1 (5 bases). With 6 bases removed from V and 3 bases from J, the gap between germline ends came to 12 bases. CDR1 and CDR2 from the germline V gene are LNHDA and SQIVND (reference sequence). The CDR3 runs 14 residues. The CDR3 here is CASSRGENNQPQHF. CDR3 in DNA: TGTGCCAGTAGCCGGGGGGAGAACAATCAGCCCCAGCATTTT.

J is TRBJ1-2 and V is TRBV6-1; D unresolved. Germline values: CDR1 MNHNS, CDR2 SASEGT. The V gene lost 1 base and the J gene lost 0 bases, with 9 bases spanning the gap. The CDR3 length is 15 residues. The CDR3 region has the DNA TGTGCCAGCAGTGAAGGCCGGGTTGCTAACTATGGCTACACCTTC. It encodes CASSEGRVANYGYTF.